Shown below are 24 T cell receptor beta chains from a single sample sequenced in a study of T cell repertoires in cytomegalovirus infection. These TCRs are of unknown antigen specificity. TCRdb used MiXCR to reprocess the reads, holding one entry per CDR3 protein. The data hold roughly 700,000 distinct CDR3 sequences, with about 30% observed a single time. The sequencing used cultured PBMCs, collected from culture after CMV antigen stimulation. The receptors originated from a human donor in good health (CMV status not recorded). Some clones in this sample may be carry-over from other donors' samples.

This clonotype was detected only a few times. The J gene is TRBJ2-5, the V gene TRBV4-3, with D possibly called TRBD1 or TRBD2 (5 bases each). Trimming left V 3 bases short and J 0 bases short, with 17 bases between. The germline V gene has CDR1 LGHNA and CDR2 YSLEER. The CDR3 has 17 residues. The CDR3 sequence is CASSQGTWAKYQETQYF. CDR3 nucleotide sequence: TGCGCCAGCAGCCAGGGGACGTGGGCGAAGTACCAAGAGACCCAGTACTTC.

The V and J genes are TRBV7-2 and TRBJ2-3; weak D call: TRBD1 (6 bases). CDR1 is SGHTA, CDR2 FQGNSA, per germline. The CDR3 is 16 amino acids. V gave up 1 base and J gave up 2 bases, with 13 bases separating them. This chain's CDR3 is CASSLVGAALTDTQYF. As DNA, the CDR3 is TGTGCCAGCAGCTTAGTGGGGGCGGCCCTCACAGATACGCAGTATTTT.

J is TRBJ2-1 and V is TRBV7-9; tentative D call: TRBD2 (6 bases). Trimming pared 5 bases from V and 5 bases from J, leaving 19 bases between. This CDR3 spans 16 amino acids. Per the germline V gene, CDR1 is SEHNR and CDR2 is FQNEAQ (reference sequence). The DNA of the CDR3 is TGTGCCAGCAGCCTCACCGGGGGTCCGAGAGACAATGAGCAGTTCTTC. Protein product: CASSLTGGPRDNEQFF.

This clonotype was detected a few times. The chain uses TRBV6-1 and TRBJ1-1, with 9 bases lining up with TRBD1. CDR1 is MNHNS, CDR2 SASEGT, per germline. Trimming removed 9 bases from V and 3 bases from J; junction bases left unmatched: 11. This CDR3 region has 15 residues. CDR3 sequence reads: CASRAVGTGHTEAFF. The CDR3 region has the DNA TGTGCCAGTCGCGCCGTGGGGACAGGGCACACTGAAGCTTTCTTT.

There are a few counts of this clonotype. The chain employs TRBV4-3 and TRBJ2-3; D assignment may be TRBD1 or TRBD2 (5 bases each). Trimming pared 0 bases from V and 2 bases from J, leaving 15 bases between. Germline CDR1 reads LGHNA; CDR2 reads YSLEER. The CDR3 spans 17 residues. CDR3 nucleotides: TGCGCCAGCAGCCAAGATCCGTACGAGGGGCCCACAGATACGCAGTATTTT. This translates into CASSQDPYEGPTDTQYF.

CDR3 coding DNA: TGTGCCAGCAGCCCTGGGACAGGGAGGACGCGTGAGCAGTACTTC. Translating gives CASSPGTGRTREQYF. V usage is TRBV6-5 and J usage is TRBJ2-7, with 9 bases matching TRBD1. Germline V gene sequence: CDR1 MNHEY, CDR2 SVGAGI. CDR3 size: 15 residues. Germline trimming cut 6 bases from V and 7 bases from J; bases unmatched to any gene: 13.

The chain recombines TRBV7-4 with TRBJ2-7, with D tentatively TRBD2 (7 bases). V lost 5 bases to trimming and J lost 2 bases, with 13 bases between them. Germline loops: CDR1 SGHVT, CDR2 SQSDAQ. The CDR3 consists of 14 residues. CDR3: CASSERGGPYEQYF. CDR3 nucleotide sequence: TGTGCCAGCAGCGAAAGGGGGGGTCCCTACGAGCAGTACTTC.

This clonotype was observed a few times. The DNA for the CDR3 is TGTGCCAGCAGTGAAGCCGTTGGTACTAGCGGGAGTAGGGATGAGCAGTTCTTC. This sequence encodes CASSEAVGTSGSRDEQFF. This chain connects TRBV6-1 to TRBJ2-1, with 11 bases aligning to TRBD2. Losses at the gene ends were 0 bases for V and 8 bases for J; bases not matched to a gene: 12. The CDR3 is 18 residues long. CDR1 MNHNS and CDR2 SASEGT come from the germline V gene.

In this sample, this clonotype turned up many times. The rearrangement joins TRBV7-8 to TRBJ2-7, with D unclear. Germline CDR1 is SGHVS and CDR2 is FQNEAQ. CDR3 length: 11 residues. V was clipped by 6 bases and J by 9 bases, with 12 bases between them. For the CDR3, the DNA is TGTGCCAGCAGTTCCTCTCAGGCGCAGTACTTC. This sequence encodes CASSSSQAQYF.

As concerns this clonotype: The junction differs from germline at one of its ends, possibly a read error. The chain couples TRBV6-2 or TRBV6-3 to TRBJ2-7, with TRBD2 identical over 8 bases. Germline V gives CDR1 MNHEY, CDR2 SVGEGT. This CDR3 is 15 amino acids long. CDR3: CARSSVRLAIYEQYF. The DNA of the CDR3 is TGTGCCCGCAGTTCCGTTAGACTAGCGATCTACGAGCAGTACTTC.

This clonotype showed up just a few times. This chain uses TRBV5-5 with TRBJ2-1; TRBD1 matches at 9 bases. The CDR3 spans 15 residues. Germline V gene lookup returns CDR1 SGHKS and CDR2 YYEKEE (reference sequence). V shed 4 bases and J 11 bases; nucleotides not matched to a gene: 13. DNA for the CDR3: TGTGCCAGCAGCACGTTGACAGGGGGGTCCCACAAGCAGTTCTTC. Protein: CASSTLTGGSHKQFF. Full variable domain (outside the CDR3, taken from reference TRBV5-5 and TRBJ2-1): DAGVTQSPTHLIKTRGQQVTLRCSPISGHKSVSWYQQVLGQGPQFIFQYYEKEERGRGNFPDRFSARQFPNYSSELNVNALLLGDSALYLCASSTLTGGSHKQFFGPGTRLTVL.

The chain combines TRBV4-1 with TRBJ1-5; D unclear. There are 15 residues in the CDR3. Trimming stripped 0 bases from V and 6 bases from J, with 12 bases between. Germline V CDR1 and CDR2: MGHRA, YSYEKL. As DNA, the CDR3 is TGCGCCAGCAGCCAAGAAGAGGGCTCAGGTCAGCCCCAGCATTTT. Translation: CASSQEEGSGQPQHF.

This chain uses TRBV20-1 with TRBJ1-2; 8 nucleotides line up with TRBD1. This CDR3 region has 12 residues. The ends lost 6 bases at V and 4 bases at J; junction bases unmatched: 4. Germline V lookup: CDR1 DFQATT, CDR2 SNEGSKA (reference sequence). The CDR3 protein is CSAPTGVYGYTF. In DNA form, the CDR3 reads TGCAGTGCCCCGACAGGGGTCTATGGCTACACCTTC.

This clonotype was observed once. V gene TRBV19 combines with J gene TRBJ2-7; no clear D. The CDR3 is 13 amino acids. V lost 3 bases and J 4 bases, leaving 10 bases between the germline ends. From germline, CDR1 is LNHDA and CDR2 SQIVND (reference sequence). CDR3 loop: CASSIRAGYEQYF. The CDR3 DNA reads TGTGCCAGTAGTATCCGGGCCGGATACGAGCAGTACTTC.

The chain has TRBV19 and TRBJ2-3; possibly TRBD2 for D (6 bases). This CDR3 is built from 13 residues. V gave up 0 bases and J gave up 10 bases, with 11 bases separating them. Germline V gives CDR1 LNHDA, CDR2 SQIVND (reference sequence). CDR3 sequence (DNA): TGTGCCAGTAGTATAGATAGACTAGTCCCGCAGTATTTT. This sequence encodes CASSIDRLVPQYF.

The chain recombines TRBV2 with TRBJ2-7, with TRBD2 matching over 8 bases. The CDR3 covers 13 residues. J was trimmed by 3 bases and V by 8 bases; bases with no gene match: 6. Germline V gene data show CDR1 as SNHLY and CDR2 as FYNNEI. The CDR3 DNA follows: TGTGCCAGCGGCGCTAGCGGGCTCTACGAGCAGTACTTC. Its translation: CASGASGLYEQYF. Filled out from reference TRBV2 and TRBJ2-7, the complete variable domain reads EPEVTQTPSHQVTQMGQEVILRCVPISNHLYFYWYRQILGQKVEFLVSFYNNEISEKSEIFDDQFSVERPDGSNFTLKIRSTKLEDSAMYFCASGASGLYEQYFGPGTRLTVT.

The table lists this clonotype with a few counts. The chain recombines TRBV6-1 with TRBJ1-2; a weak D match, TRBD1 (5 bases). Germline V gene data show CDR1 as MNHNS and CDR2 as SASEGT. Trimming took 7 bases from V and 4 from J, leaving 13 bases between them. There are 13 residues in the CDR3. In DNA form, the CDR3 reads TGTGCCAGCACGGCAGGGTTGAGCTATGGCTACACCTTC. Its protein is CASTAGLSYGYTF.

V and J are TRBV11-2 and TRBJ1-2; D remains unclear. The germline V and J ends were trimmed by 5 bases and 4 bases, with 17 bases remaining between them. Germline V gene sequence: CDR1 SGHAT, CDR2 FQNNGV. This CDR3 contains 15 residues. For the CDR3, the DNA is TGTGCCAGCAGCGTCGTGGAGGGCGAGATCTATGGCTACACCTTC. It yields the protein CASSVVEGEIYGYTF.

This clonotype was found a few times. The chain combines TRBV5-1 with TRBJ2-6; D possibly uses TRBD1 or TRBD2 (5 bases each). The CDR3 spans 16 residues. CDR1 and CDR2 from the germline V gene are SGHRS and YFSETQ. Trimming removed 6 bases at V and 0 bases at J, with 13 bases between. The DNA of the CDR3 is TGCGCCAGCATCCCTCCGGGGACCTCTGGGGCCAACGTCCTGACTTTC. Translated: CASIPPGTSGANVLTF.

This clonotype appeared a few times. The genes are TRBV19 and TRBJ2-1; 9 nucleotides agree with TRBD2. Per germline, CDR1 LNHDA and CDR2 SQIVND (reference sequence). Trimming cost V 1 base and J 5 bases; bases outside gene matches: 12. The CDR3 is made up of 18 amino acids. CDR3 bases: TGTGCCAGTAGTATAGTCTTTTTGAGGACTAGCGAACACAATGAGCAGTTCTTC. As protein: CASSIVFLRTSEHNEQFF. Full variable domain (missing parts from reference TRBV19 and TRBJ2-1): DGGITQSPKYLFRKEGQNVTLSCEQNLNHDAMYWYRQDPGQGLRLIYYSQIVNDFQKGDIAEGYSVSREKKESFPLTVTSAQKNPTAFYLCASSIVFLRTSEHNEQFFGPGTRLTVL.

Many counts were recorded for this clonotype. The rearrangement links TRBV7-8 to TRBJ2-3, with TRBD1 matching 9 bases. V was pared by 5 bases and J by 5 bases, with 11 bases of the junction left unmatched. Germline V gene data show CDR1 as SGHVS and CDR2 as FQNEAQ. The CDR3 sequence is 16 residues long. The CDR3 spells CASSPRGDRAIDTQYF. CDR3 coding DNA: TGTGCCAGCAGCCCAAGGGGGGACAGGGCCATAGATACGCAGTATTTT.

The V call is TRBV6-5, the J call TRBJ1-1; no firm D call. CDR1 is MNHEY, CDR2 SVGAGI, per germline. V lost 2 bases to trimming and J lost 7 bases, with 11 bases between them. CDR3 length equals 13 residues. CDR3 coding DNA: TGTGCCAGCAGTTACCGGGCCTCCGGTGAAGCTTTCTTT. Its translation: CASSYRASGEAFF.

The chain links TRBV7-9 to TRBJ2-1; 8 bases are shared with TRBD2. This CDR3 contains 19 residues. Germline assignment: CDR1 SEHNR and CDR2 FQNEAQ (reference sequence). V lost 4 bases, J lost 0 bases, and 14 bases stayed unmatched. The CDR3 nucleotides are TGTGCCAGCAGCTCAGCGTATGGTAGCGGGGAGAGCTCCTACAATGAGCAGTTCTTC. Translated, it gives CASSSAYGSGESSYNEQFF.

The chain recombines TRBV2 with TRBJ2-4; D might be TRBD2 (6 bases). Germline V CDR1 and CDR2: SNHLY, FYNNEI. Trimming removed 6 bases at V and 9 bases at J, with 15 bases between. The CDR3 extends over 13 amino acids. CDR3 DNA sequence: TGTGCCAGCAGCGTAGCGGAGAGGGGCATTCAGTACTTC. It is translated as CASSVAERGIQYF.